The 10 T cell receptor beta chains below were found in one sample sequenced in a study of yellow fever vaccine responses in identical twins. TCRdb analysed the RT-PCR reads with MiXCR anew, one entry per CDR3 protein. This sample has over 8,500 distinct CDR3 sequences, with 77% found just once. Sequenced material: T cells from blood (PBMCs), unsorted or a sorted subset (not recorded which), taken before or after yellow fever vaccination (not recorded which). These receptors were obtained from a young woman who received the yellow fever vaccine.

Worth noting for this clonotype: Germline and junction disagree at one end, which may indicate a read error. V is TRBV27 and J is TRBJ2-1; D may be TRBD2 (5 bases). The CDR3 consists of 14 residues. Germline lookup yields CDR1 MNHEY and CDR2 SMNVEV (reference sequence). CDR3 bases: TGTGCCAGCAGTTTGAGGACTGGCTACAGTGAGCAGTTCTTC. It specifies CASSLRTGYSEQFF.

The chain carries TRBV2 and TRBJ2-7, with D possibly being TRBD2 (6 bases). CDR1 SNHLY and CDR2 FYNNEI come from the germline V gene. The CDR3 has 14 residues. Trimming shortened V by 3 bases and J by 3 bases, and 12 bases separated the two germline ends. This CDR3 is CASSDPGTDYEQYF. CDR3 DNA: TGTGCCAGCAGTGACCCAGGGACTGACTACGAGCAGTACTTC.

The chain has TRBV13 and TRBJ2-7; TRBD2 aligns across 7 bases. The CDR3 contains 14 residues. CDR1 is PRHDT and CDR2 is FYEKMQ in the germline V gene (reference sequence). V lost 3 bases and J lost 0; bases outside the gene matches: 2. The CDR3 sequence is CASSFSSGSYEQYV. CDR3 nucleotide sequence: TGTGCCAGCAGCTTCTCTAGCGGCTCCTACGAGCAGTACGTC.

This rearrangement joins TRBV9 to TRBJ1-1; no clear D gene. CDR3 length: 10 amino acids. The germline V gene has CDR1 SGDLS and CDR2 YYNGEE. The germline V and J ends were trimmed by 7 bases and 4 bases, with 5 bases remaining between them. CDR3 DNA: TGTGCCAGCTCTGGCACTGAAGCTTTCTTT. This translates into CASSGTEAFF.

The chain joins TRBV4-2 to TRBJ2-3; maybe TRBD2 (6 bases). CDR3 length equals 19 residues. Germline loops: CDR1 LGHNA, CDR2 YNFKEQ. V was trimmed by 4 bases and J by 3 bases, leaving 26 bases between them. In DNA form, the CDR3 reads TGTGCCAGCAGCCCGGACTATCGGCCCGGTGGGATCCGGACAGATACGCAGTATTTT. Its protein product is CASSPDYRPGGIRTDTQYF.

This clonotype was counted once. The V gene is TRBV12-3 or TRBV12-4, the J gene TRBJ2-1; D gene uncertain. The CDR3 totals 13 residues. The ends were cut back, 2 bases at V and 2 bases at J, with 4 bases in the middle. The chain's CDR3 is CASSLRPYNEQFF. In nucleotides, the CDR3 is TGTGCCAGCAGTTTACGGCCCTACAATGAGCAGTTCTTC.

The chain has TRBV7-9 and TRBJ2-1; tentative D call: TRBD2 (6 bases). The CDR3 is 15 amino acids. The germline V gene has CDR1 SEHNR and CDR2 FQNEAQ (reference sequence). Trimming left V 5 bases short and J 1 base short, with 12 bases between. CDR3 sequence (DNA): TGTGCCAGCAGCCGTCGGGAGTCGTCCTACAATGAGCAGTTCTTC. It translates to CASSRRESSYNEQFF.

This clonotype was observed a handful of times. The chain has TRBV11-3 and TRBJ1-1; TRBD1 aligns across 7 bases. CDR3 length: 15 residues. CDR1 and CDR2 from the germline V gene are SGHNT and YENEEA. The V and J ends lost 1 base and 3 bases, in that order; junction bases with no gene match: 5. The CDR3 nucleotides read TGTGCCAGCAGCTTAGTAGACAGGGATGACACTGAAGCTTTCTTT. It yields the protein CASSLVDRDDTEAFF.

The CDR3 sequence: CASSVEGGPYSNQPQHF. CDR3 in DNA: TGTGCCAGCAGCGTAGAAGGGGGACCGTATAGCAATCAGCCCCAGCATTTT. The chain is built from TRBV9 and TRBJ1-5; maybe TRBD1 (6 bases). The germline V gene has CDR1 SGDLS and CDR2 YYNGEE. The length of the CDR3 is 17 residues. V was clipped by 0 bases and J by 0 bases, with 13 bases between them.

This clonotype was seen only a few times. An end of the junction does not agree with germline; a read error may underlie this. This chain joins TRBV12-3 or TRBV12-4 and TRBJ2-5; 7 bases match TRBD2. The CDR3 runs 13 residues. CDR3 in DNA: TGTGCCAGCAGTTTAGGGGACTACTCCGTCGGAGACTTC. This encodes CASSLGDYSVGDF.